The TCR beta chain described here comes from a study of T-cell memory formation after mild COVID-19. Of note for this clonotype: The antigen is unknown.

General study results and limits: A balance of CD4 and CD8 characterized clones contracting day 15 to 85, whereas later expanders leaned CD4+. Shrinking CD4+ clones resided mostly in CM and EM, and CD8+ ones in EMRA. Clones from the second wave (peaking day 37) had unconfirmed SARS-CoV-2 specificity.

TCR alpha and TCR beta cDNA libraries carrying sample barcodes and UMIs came from 5'RACE with constant-segment primers. TCRdb reanalysed the 5' RACE reads using MiXCR and keeps one entry per CDR3 protein. The table lists 190,000 or so distinct CDR3 sequences, around 25% of them singletons. CDR3 length equals 18 residues. Trimming cost V 4 bases and J 3 bases; bases outside gene matches: 12. Germline V gene sequence: CDR1 MGHRA, CDR2 YSYEKL. This sequence was found in an adult woman who had mild COVID-19 (a few samples of this study predate the infection). Cell type and time point are not known. The V gene is TRBV4-1, the J gene TRBJ2-4; the match to TRBD1 covers 10 bases. The sequencing sample was made of PBMCs or a T cell subset sorted from them (not recorded which). This chain's CDR3 is CASSPEPTGGSGKNIQYF. CDR3 bases: TGCGCCAGCAGCCCCGAACCGACAGGGGGCTCGGGCAAAAACATTCAGTACTTC.